This TCR beta chain appears in the sequencing data of a study of T cells in Graves' hyperthyroidism and ophthalmopathy. It was RNA transcripts that yielded the amplified TCR beta CDR3 regions. First-round RT-PCR with HTBI primers amplified the TCR CDR3 region. TCRdb reprocessed the multiplex PCR reads via MiXCR and lists one record per CDR3 protein. The sample has under 450,000 distinct CDR3 sequences, approximately 15% seen once. This CDR3 contains 14 residues. Germline loops: CDR1 LNHNV, CDR2 YYDKDF (reference sequence). With 1 base removed from V and 1 base from J, the gap between germline ends came to 7 bases. Based on clinical symptoms, serum thyroxine and TRAb, thyroid ultrasound and orbital computed tomography, diagnoses were reached. This clonotype was detected ten times or more.

This chain connects TRBV15 to TRBJ2-5; D gene uncertain. Sample: blood. This sequence was found in a young woman with Graves' hyperthyroidism. The CDR3 DNA sequence: TGTGCCACCAGCAGAGCTGGGATCCAAGAGACCCAGTACTTC. Translation gives CATSRAGIQETQYF.